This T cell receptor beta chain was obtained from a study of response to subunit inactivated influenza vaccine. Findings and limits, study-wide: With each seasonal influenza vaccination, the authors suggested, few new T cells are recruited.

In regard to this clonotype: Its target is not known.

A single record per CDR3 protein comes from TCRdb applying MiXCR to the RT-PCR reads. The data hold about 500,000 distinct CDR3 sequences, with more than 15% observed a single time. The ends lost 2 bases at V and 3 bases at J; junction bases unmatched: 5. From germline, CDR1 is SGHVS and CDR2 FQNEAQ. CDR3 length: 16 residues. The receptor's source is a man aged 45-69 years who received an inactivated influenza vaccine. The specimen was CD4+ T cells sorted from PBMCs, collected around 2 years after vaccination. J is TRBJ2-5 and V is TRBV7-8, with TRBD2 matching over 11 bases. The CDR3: CASSLLAGGREETQYF. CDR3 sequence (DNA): TGTGCCAGCAGCTTATTAGCGGGGGGGAGAGAAGAGACCCAGTACTTC.